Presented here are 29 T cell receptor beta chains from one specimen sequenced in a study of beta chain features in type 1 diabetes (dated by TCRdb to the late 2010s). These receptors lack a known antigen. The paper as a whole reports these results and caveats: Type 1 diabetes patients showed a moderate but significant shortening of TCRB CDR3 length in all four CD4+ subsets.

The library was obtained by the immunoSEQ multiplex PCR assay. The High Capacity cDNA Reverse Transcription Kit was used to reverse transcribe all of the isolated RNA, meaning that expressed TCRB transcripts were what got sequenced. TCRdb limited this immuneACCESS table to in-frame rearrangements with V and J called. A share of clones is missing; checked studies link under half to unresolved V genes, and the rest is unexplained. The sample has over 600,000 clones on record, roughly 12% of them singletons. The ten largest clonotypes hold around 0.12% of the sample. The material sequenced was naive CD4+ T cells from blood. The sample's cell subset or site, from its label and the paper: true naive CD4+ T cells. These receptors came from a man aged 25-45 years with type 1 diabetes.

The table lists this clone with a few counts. In DNA, the CDR3 is TGTGCCAGCAGTGAACCAATCTTGGACAATGAGCAGTTCTTC. Translating it yields CASSEPILDNEQFF. The rearrangement uses TRBV2 and TRBJ2-1; D unresolved. Per the germline V gene, CDR1 is SNHLY and CDR2 is FYNNEI. V lost 2 bases and J 5 bases, leaving 10 bases between the germline ends. This CDR3 has 14 amino acids.

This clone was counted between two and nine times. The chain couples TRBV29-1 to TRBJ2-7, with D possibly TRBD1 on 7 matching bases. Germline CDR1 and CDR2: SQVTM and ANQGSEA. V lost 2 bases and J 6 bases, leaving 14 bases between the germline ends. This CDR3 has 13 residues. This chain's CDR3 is CSVERPGGGEQYF. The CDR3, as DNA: TGCAGCGTTGAAAGGCCAGGGGGAGGCGAGCAGTACTTC.

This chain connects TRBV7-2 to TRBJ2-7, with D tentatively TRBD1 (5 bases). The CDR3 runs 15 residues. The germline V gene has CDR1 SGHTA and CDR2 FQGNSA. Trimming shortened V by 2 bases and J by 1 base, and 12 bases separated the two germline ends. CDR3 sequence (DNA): TGTGCCAGCAGCTTATCAATAGGGGCATCCTACGAGCAGTACTTC. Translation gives CASSLSIGASYEQYF.

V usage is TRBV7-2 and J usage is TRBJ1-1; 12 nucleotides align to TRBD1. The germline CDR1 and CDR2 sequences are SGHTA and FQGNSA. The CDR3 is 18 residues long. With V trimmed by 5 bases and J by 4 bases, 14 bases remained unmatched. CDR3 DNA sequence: TGTGCCAGCAGCCTCTCTCCGGGACAGGGGGCGCGGGGCACTGAAGCTTTCTTT. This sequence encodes CASSLSPGQGARGTEAFF.

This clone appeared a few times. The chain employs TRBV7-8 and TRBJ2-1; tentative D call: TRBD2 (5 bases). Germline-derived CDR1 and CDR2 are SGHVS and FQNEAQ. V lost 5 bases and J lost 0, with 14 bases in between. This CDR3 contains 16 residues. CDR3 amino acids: CASSIERLRSYNEQFF. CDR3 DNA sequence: TGTGCCAGCAGCATAGAGCGGTTACGCTCCTACAATGAGCAGTTCTTC.

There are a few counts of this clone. As DNA, the CDR3 is TGTGCCAGCAGGATGACCGGGACTACCCAGGAAGATACGCAGTATTTT. Residues: CASRMTGTTQEDTQYF. The chain links TRBV28 to TRBJ2-3, with 7 positions matching TRBD2. V gave up 6 bases and J gave up 5 bases; unmatched junction bases: 14. Per the germline V gene, CDR1 is MDHEN and CDR2 is SYDVKM. This CDR3 contains 16 residues.

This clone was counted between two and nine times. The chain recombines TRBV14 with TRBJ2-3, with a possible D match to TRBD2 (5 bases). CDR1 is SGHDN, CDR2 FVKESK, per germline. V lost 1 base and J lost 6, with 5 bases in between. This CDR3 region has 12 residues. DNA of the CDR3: TGTGCCAGCAGCCAAGCGGGGGATACGCAGTATTTT. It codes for CASSQAGDTQYF.

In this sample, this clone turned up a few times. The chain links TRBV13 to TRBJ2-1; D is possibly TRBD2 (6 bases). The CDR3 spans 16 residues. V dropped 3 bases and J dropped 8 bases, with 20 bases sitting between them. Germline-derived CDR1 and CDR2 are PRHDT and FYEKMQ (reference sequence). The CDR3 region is CASSFRRVPFDDEQFF. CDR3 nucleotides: TGTGCCAGCAGCTTCCGGAGGGTACCTTTCGACGATGAGCAGTTCTTC.

In DNA, the CDR3 is TGCGCCAGCAGCCGGTCCGATGGGACAGGCGAAAAACTGTTTTTT. It specifies CASSRSDGTGEKLFF. This chain joins TRBV5-1 and TRBJ1-4; TRBD1 matches at 8 bases. The CDR3 loop spans 15 amino acids. V lost 4 bases and J lost 8; bases outside the gene matches: 10. Germline CDR1 is SGHRS and CDR2 is YFSETQ.

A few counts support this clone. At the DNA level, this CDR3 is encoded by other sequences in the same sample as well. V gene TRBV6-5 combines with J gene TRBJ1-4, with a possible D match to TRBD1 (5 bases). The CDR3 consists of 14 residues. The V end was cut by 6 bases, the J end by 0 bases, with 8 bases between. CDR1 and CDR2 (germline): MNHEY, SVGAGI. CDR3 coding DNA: TGTGCCAGCAGAGGGACGGCAACTAATGAAAAACTGTTTTTT. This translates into CASRGTATNEKLFF.

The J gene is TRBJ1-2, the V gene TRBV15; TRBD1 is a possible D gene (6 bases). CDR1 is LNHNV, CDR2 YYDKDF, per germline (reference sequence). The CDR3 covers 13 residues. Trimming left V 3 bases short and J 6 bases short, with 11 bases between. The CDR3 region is CATSSGQINGYTF. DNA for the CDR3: TGTGCCACCAGCAGCGGACAGATAAATGGCTACACCTTC.

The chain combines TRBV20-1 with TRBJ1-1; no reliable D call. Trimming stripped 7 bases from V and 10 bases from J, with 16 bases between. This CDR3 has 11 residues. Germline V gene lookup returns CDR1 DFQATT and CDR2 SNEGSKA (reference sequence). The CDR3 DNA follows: TGCAGTGGCGCAGCCGTACCCGGAGCTTTCTTT. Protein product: CSGAAVPGAFF.

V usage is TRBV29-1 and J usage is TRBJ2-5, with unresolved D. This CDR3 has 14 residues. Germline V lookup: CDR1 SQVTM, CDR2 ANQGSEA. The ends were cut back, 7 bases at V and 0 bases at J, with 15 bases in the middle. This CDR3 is CSASTDLYQETQYF. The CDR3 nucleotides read TGCAGCGCCTCGACGGACCTGTACCAAGAGACCCAGTACTTC.

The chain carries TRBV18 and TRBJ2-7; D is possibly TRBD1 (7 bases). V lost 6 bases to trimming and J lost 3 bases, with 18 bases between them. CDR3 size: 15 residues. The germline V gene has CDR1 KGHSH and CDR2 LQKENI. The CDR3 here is CASSPGGTVSYEQYF. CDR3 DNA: TGTGCCAGCTCCCCAGGAGGGACAGTGAGCTACGAGCAGTACTTC. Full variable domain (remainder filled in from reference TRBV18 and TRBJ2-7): NAGVMQNPRHLVRRRGQEARLRCSPMKGHSHVYWYRQLPEEGLKFMVYLQKENIIDESGMPKERFSAEFPKEGPSILRIQQVVRGDSAAYFCASSPGGTVSYEQYFGPGTRLTVT.

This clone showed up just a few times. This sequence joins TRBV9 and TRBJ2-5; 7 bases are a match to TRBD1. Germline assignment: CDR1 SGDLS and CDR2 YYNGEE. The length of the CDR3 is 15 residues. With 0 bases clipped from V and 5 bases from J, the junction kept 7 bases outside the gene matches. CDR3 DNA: TGTGCCAGCAGCGTAGCGACAGGGAGTGGGGAGACCCAGTACTTC. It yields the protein CASSVATGSGETQYF.

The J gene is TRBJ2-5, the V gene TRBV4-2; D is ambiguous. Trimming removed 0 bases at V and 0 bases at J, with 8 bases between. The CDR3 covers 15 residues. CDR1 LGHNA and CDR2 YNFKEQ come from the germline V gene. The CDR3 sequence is CASSQDWSNQETQYF. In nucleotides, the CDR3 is TGTGCCAGCAGCCAAGATTGGTCGAACCAAGAGACCCAGTACTTC.

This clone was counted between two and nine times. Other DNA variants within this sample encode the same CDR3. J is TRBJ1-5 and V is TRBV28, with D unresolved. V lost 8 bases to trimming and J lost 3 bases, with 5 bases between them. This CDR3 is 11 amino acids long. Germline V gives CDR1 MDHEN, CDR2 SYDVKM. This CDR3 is CASASNQPQHF. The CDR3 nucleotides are TGTGCCAGCGCATCCAATCAGCCCCAGCATTTT.

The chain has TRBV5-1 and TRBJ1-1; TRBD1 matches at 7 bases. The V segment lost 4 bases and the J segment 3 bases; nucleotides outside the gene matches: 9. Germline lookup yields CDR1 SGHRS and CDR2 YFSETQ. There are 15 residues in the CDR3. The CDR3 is CASSLHTGTDTEAFF. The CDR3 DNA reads TGCGCCAGCAGCCTGCATACCGGGACAGACACTGAAGCTTTCTTT. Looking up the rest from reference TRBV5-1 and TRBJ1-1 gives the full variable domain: KAGVTQTPRYLIKTRGQQVTLSCSPISGHRSVSWYQQTPGQGLQFLFEYFSETQRNKGNFPGRFSGRQFSNSRSEMNVSTLELGDSALYLCASSLHTGTDTEAFFGQGTRLTVV.

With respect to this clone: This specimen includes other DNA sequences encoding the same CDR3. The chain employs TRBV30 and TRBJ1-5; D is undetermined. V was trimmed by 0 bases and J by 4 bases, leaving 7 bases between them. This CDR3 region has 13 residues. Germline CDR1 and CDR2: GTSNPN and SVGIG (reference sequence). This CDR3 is CAWSVRLNQPQHF. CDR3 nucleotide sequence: TGTGCCTGGAGTGTACGGTTGAATCAGCCCCAGCATTTT.

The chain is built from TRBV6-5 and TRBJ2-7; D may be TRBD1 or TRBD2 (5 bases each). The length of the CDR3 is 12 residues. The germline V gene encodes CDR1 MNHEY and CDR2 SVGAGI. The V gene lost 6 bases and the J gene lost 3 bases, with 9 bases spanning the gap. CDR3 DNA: TGTGCCAGCAGGACAGACTACTACGAGCAGTACTTC. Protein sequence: CASRTDYYEQYF.

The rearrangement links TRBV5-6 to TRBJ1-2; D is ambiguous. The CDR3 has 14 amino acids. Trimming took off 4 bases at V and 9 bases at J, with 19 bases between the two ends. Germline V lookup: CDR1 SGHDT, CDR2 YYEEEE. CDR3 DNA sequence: TGTGCCAGCAGCCCCGAGGCAGGCGGATGGAGCTACACCTTC. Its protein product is CASSPEAGGWSYTF. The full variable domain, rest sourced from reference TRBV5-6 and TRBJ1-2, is DAGVTQSPTHLIKTRGQQVTLRCSPKSGHDTVSWYQQALGQGPQFIFQYYEEEERQRGNFPDRFSGHQFPNYSSELNVNALLLGDSALYLCASSPEAGGWSYTFGSGTRLTVV.

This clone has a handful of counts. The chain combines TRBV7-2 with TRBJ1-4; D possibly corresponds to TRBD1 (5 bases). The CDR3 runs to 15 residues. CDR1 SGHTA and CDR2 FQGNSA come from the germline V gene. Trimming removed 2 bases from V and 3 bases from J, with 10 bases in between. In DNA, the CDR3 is TGTGCCAGCAGCTTATGGATAGGGGCTAATGAAAAACTGTTTTTT. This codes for CASSLWIGANEKLFF.

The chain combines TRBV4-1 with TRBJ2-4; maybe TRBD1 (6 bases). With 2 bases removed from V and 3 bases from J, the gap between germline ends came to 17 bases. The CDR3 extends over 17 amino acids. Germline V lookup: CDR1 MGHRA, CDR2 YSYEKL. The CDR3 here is CASSQIAVGAGKNIQYF. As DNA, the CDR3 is TGCGCCAGCAGCCAAATAGCAGTGGGGGCGGGCAAAAACATTCAGTACTTC.

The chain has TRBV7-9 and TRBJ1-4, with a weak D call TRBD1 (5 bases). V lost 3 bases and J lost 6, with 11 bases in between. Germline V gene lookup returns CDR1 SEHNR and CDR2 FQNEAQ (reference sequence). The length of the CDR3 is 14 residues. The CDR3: CASSLADSYEKLFF. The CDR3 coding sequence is TGTGCCAGCAGCTTGGCAGACAGCTATGAAAAACTGTTTTTT.

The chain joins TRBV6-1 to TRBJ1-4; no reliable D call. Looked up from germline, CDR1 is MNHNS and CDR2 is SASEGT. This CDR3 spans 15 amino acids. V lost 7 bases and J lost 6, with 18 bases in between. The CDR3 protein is CASTEGSYQDEKLFF. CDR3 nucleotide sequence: TGTGCCAGCACTGAGGGCTCGTACCAGGATGAAAAACTGTTTTTT.

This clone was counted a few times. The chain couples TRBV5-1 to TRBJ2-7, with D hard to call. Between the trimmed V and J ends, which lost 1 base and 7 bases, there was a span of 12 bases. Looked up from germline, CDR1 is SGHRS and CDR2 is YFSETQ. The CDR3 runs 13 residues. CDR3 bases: TGCGCCAGCAGCTTGACCCTCGCCGGGGAGCAGTACTTC. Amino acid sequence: CASSLTLAGEQYF.

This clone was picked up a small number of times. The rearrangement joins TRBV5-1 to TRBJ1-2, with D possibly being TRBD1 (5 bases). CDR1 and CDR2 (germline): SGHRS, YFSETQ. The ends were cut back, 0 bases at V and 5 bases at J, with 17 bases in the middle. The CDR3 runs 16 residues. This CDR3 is CASSLAPGTEGYGYTF. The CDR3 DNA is TGCGCCAGCAGCTTGGCCCCCGGTACGGAGGGGTATGGCTACACCTTC.

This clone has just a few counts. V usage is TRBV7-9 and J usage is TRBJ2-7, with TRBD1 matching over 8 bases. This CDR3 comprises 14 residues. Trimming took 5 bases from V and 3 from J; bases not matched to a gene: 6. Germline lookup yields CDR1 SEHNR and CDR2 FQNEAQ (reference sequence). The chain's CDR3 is CASSPRTGIYEQYF. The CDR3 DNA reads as TGTGCCAGCAGCCCGCGGACAGGGATCTACGAGCAGTACTTC. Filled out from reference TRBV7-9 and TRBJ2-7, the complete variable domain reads DTGVSQNPRHKITKRGQNVTFRCDPISEHNRLYWYRQTLGQGPEFLTYFQNEAQLEKSRLLSDRFSAERPKGSFSTLEIQRTEQGDSAMYLCASSPRTGIYEQYFGPGTRLTVT.

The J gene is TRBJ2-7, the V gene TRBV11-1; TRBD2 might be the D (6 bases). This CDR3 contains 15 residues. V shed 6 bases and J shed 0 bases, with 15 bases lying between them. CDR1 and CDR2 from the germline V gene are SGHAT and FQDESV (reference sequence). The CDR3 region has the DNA TGTGCCAGCAGGGCTCGCGGGATCCACTCCTACGAGCAGTACTTC. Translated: CASRARGIHSYEQYF.